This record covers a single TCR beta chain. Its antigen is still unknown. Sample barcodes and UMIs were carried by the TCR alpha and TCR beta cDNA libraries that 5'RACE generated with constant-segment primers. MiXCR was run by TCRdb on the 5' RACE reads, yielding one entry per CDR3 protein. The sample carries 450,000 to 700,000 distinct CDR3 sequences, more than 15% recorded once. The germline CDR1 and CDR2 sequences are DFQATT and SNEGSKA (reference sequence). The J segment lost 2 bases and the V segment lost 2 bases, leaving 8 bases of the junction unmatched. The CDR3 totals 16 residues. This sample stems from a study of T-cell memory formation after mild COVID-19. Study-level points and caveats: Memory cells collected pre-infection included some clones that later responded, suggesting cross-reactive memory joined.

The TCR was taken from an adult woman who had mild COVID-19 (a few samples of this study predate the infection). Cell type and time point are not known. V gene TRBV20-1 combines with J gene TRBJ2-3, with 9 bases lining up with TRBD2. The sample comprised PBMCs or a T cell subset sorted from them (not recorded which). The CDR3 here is CSARPQRGATTDTQYF. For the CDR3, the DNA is TGCAGTGCTAGACCTCAGCGGGGGGCCACCACAGATACGCAGTATTTT.